These 18 T cell receptor beta chains originate from one sample sequenced in a study of blood T cell repertoires in COVID-19. Profiling relied on immunoSEQ multiplex PCR, and the TCRdb table lists in-frame clones only, not all of them. The sample has around 250,000 clones; about 87% are singletons. Sequencing was carried out using PBMCs or T cells enriched from blood (not recorded which). The source is a woman aged 40 to 55 who had been exposed to COVID-19.

This clone was seen only a few times. V is TRBV9 and J is TRBJ2-7, with 7 positions matching TRBD2. CDR1 is SGDLS and CDR2 is YYNGEE in the germline V gene. The CDR3 covers 15 residues. Trimming removed 0 bases from V and 3 bases from J; junction bases left unmatched: 6. The CDR3 spells CASSVAAGVGYEQYF. CDR3 coding DNA: TGTGCCAGCAGCGTAGCGGCGGGGGTTGGCTACGAGCAGTACTTC.

The rearrangement uses TRBV7-3 and TRBJ2-3; 9 bases line up with TRBD2. Trimming at V came to 0 bases and at J to 3 bases, leaving 10 bases not matched to a gene. The CDR3 contains 18 residues. CDR1 and CDR2 from the germline V gene are SGHTA and FQGTGA. CDR3 bases: TGTGCCAGCAGCTTAACAGCTAGCGGGATCTGGAAAACAGATACGCAGTATTTT. Amino acids: CASSLTASGIWKTDTQYF.

The V call is TRBV7-9, the J call TRBJ1-4; weak D call: TRBD1 (5 bases). The CDR3 spans 14 residues. The V end lost 5 bases, the J end lost 0 bases, and 7 bases lay between the germline ends. CDR1 is SEHNR, CDR2 FQNEAQ, per germline (reference sequence). The CDR3 DNA sequence: TGTGCCAGCAGCCCGGGGGCAACTAATGAAAAACTGTTTTTT. Translated, it gives CASSPGATNEKLFF.

This clone has a single count. V and J are TRBV7-9 and TRBJ2-2; TRBD2 matches at 12 bases. Looked up from germline, CDR1 is SEHNR and CDR2 is FQNEAQ (reference sequence). This CDR3 is built from 15 residues. With 5 bases clipped from V and 12 bases from J, the junction kept 10 bases outside the gene matches. CDR3 nucleotides: TGTGCCAGCAGCACCCGACTAGCGGGGGCCTCAAAGCTGTTTTTT. This sequence encodes CASSTRLAGASKLFF.

The chain couples TRBV19 to TRBJ2-5; 10 bases agree with TRBD2. Per germline, CDR1 LNHDA and CDR2 SQIVND (reference sequence). The CDR3 sequence is 15 residues long. V dropped 5 bases and J dropped 3; count of bases not matched to a gene: 6. The CDR3 region has the DNA TGTGCCAGTAGTTTCCCAGGACTAGCGGAAGAGACCCAGTACTTC. It encodes CASSFPGLAEETQYF.

The V gene is TRBV13, the J gene TRBJ1-4, with D maybe TRBD1 (5 bases). The CDR3 runs 14 residues. The V end lost 5 bases, the J end lost 2 bases, and 9 bases lay between the germline ends. The germline V gene has CDR1 PRHDT and CDR2 FYEKMQ (reference sequence). CDR3 protein: CASSSRVTNEKLFF. The CDR3, as DNA: TGTGCCAGCAGCAGCAGGGTGACTAATGAAAAACTGTTTTTT.

V and J are TRBV9 and TRBJ2-5; D possibly corresponds to TRBD2 (7 bases). The germline V gene encodes CDR1 SGDLS and CDR2 YYNGEE. Trimming stripped 4 bases from V and 4 bases from J, with 23 bases between. CDR3 length equals 17 residues. CDR3 amino acids: CASSLPTLTGRGETQYF. As DNA, the CDR3 is TGTGCCAGCAGCCTACCCACCCTTACAGGGAGGGGAGAGACCCAGTACTTC. Together with reference TRBV9 and TRBJ2-5, the CDR3 gives the full variable domain: DSGVTQTPKHLITATGQRVTLRCSPRSGDLSVYWYQQSLDQGLQFLIQYYNGEERAKGNILERFSAQQFPDLHSELNLSSLELGDSALYFCASSLPTLTGRGETQYFGPGTRLLVL.

The V call is TRBV7-3, the J call TRBJ1-2; the match to TRBD1 covers 9 bases. V lost 4 bases to trimming and J lost 7 bases; unmatched junction nucleotides: 7. This CDR3 is 14 amino acids long. CDR1 is SGHTA, CDR2 FQGTGA, per germline. The CDR3 nucleotides are TGTGCCAGCAGCTCGGGACAGGGAAGAAGTGGCTACACCTTC. Protein sequence: CASSSGQGRSGYTF.

V is TRBV7-9 and J is TRBJ1-2; a weak D match, TRBD1 (6 bases). The CDR3 has 16 residues. CDR1 is SEHNR and CDR2 is FQNEAQ in the germline V gene (reference sequence). The ends were cut back, 1 base at V and 0 bases at J, with 12 bases in the middle. CDR3 sequence reads: CASSLVSGQTNYGYTF. The CDR3 DNA follows: TGTGCCAGCAGCTTAGTATCCGGACAGACTAACTATGGCTACACCTTC.

This chain connects TRBV6-2 or TRBV6-3 to TRBJ1-5, with a tentative D call TRBD1 (5 bases). The CDR3 length is 15 residues. In germline, CDR1 is MNHEY, CDR2 SVGEGT. V was trimmed by 2 bases and J by 5 bases, leaving 13 bases between them. CDR3 sequence reads: CASSYSRALHQPQHF. The DNA for the CDR3 is TGTGCCAGCAGTTACAGCAGGGCCCTGCATCAGCCCCAGCATTTT.

This sequence joins TRBV2 and TRBJ2-1; D is uncertain. The CDR3 is made up of 12 amino acids. In germline, CDR1 is SNHLY, CDR2 FYNNEI. The V gene lost 6 bases and the J gene lost 9 bases, with 12 bases spanning the gap. CDR3 sequence (DNA): TGTGCCAGCAGATACTACCTTATTGAGCAGTTCTTC. This sequence encodes CASRYYLIEQFF. The full variable domain, its missing parts supplied by reference TRBV2 and TRBJ2-1, is EPEVTQTPSHQVTQMGQEVILRCVPISNHLYFYWYRQILGQKVEFLVSFYNNEISEKSEIFDDQFSVERPDGSNFTLKIRSTKLEDSAMYFCASRYYLIEQFFGPGTRLTVL.

The V call is TRBV2, the J call TRBJ1-1; 8 bases align to TRBD1. The junction had 4 bases not matched to a gene; V was cut back by 6 bases and J by 1 base. Looked up from germline, CDR1 is SNHLY and CDR2 is FYNNEI. This CDR3 is built from 14 residues. The DNA of the CDR3 is TGTGCCAGCAGGCTCAGGGGGCAGAACACTGAAGCTTTCTTT. It codes for CASRLRGQNTEAFF.

This clone has only a few counts. The rearrangement joins TRBV19 to TRBJ1-5; no clear D gene. This CDR3 contains 14 residues. Trimming took off 5 bases at V and 0 bases at J, with 8 bases between the two ends. Germline loops: CDR1 LNHDA, CDR2 SQIVND (reference sequence). The CDR3 loop reads CASSVRSSNQPQHF. CDR3 coding DNA: TGTGCCAGTAGTGTAAGGAGTAGCAATCAGCCCCAGCATTTT.

The CDR3, as DNA: TGTGCCAGCAGCTTGGCGACAGATACGCAGTATTTT. Translation: CASSLATDTQYF. This sequence joins TRBV5-4 and TRBJ2-3; D gene unclear. CDR1 and CDR2 (germline): SGHNT, YYREEE (reference sequence). V dropped 0 bases and J dropped 3 bases, with 2 bases sitting between them. The CDR3 sequence is 12 residues long.

This chain uses TRBV2 with TRBJ1-3; TRBD1 aligns across 7 bases. The V and J ends lost 10 bases and 2 bases, in that order; junction bases with no gene match: 2. Germline V gives CDR1 SNHLY, CDR2 FYNNEI. This CDR3 contains 12 residues. CDR3 bases: TGTGCCACCGGACAGGCTGGAAACACCATATATTTT. Encoded protein: CATGQAGNTIYF.

As to this clone: A read error may account for a junction end that differs from germline. The chain links TRBV5-1 to TRBJ2-1, with D tentatively TRBD1 (8 bases). From germline, CDR1 is SGHRS and CDR2 YFSETQ. The CDR3 is 16 amino acids. CDR3 sequence reads: CASSRGWTGRVDEQFF. In DNA form, the CDR3 reads TGTGCCAGCAGCAGGGGATGGACAGGGAGGGTCGATGAGCAGTTCTTC.

The chain employs TRBV18 and TRBJ1-3, with a weak D call TRBD1 (5 bases). Germline V gives CDR1 KGHSH, CDR2 LQKENI. V lost 5 bases and J lost 0, with 14 bases in between. The CDR3 loop spans 16 amino acids. Here the CDR3 reads CASSSFTGLSGNTIYF. For the CDR3, the DNA is TGTGCCAGCTCAAGTTTTACAGGCCTCTCTGGAAACACCATATATTTT.

The rearrangement joins TRBV7-9 to TRBJ2-5, with TRBD1 identical over 8 bases. This CDR3 comprises 15 residues. CDR1 and CDR2 (germline): SEHNR, FQNEAQ (reference sequence). The trim removed 6 bases at V and 4 bases at J, leaving 10 bases unmatched. In DNA form, the CDR3 reads TGTGCCAGCAGTTTCGGACAGGGAGTAGGAGAGACCCAGTACTTC. Translation: CASSFGQGVGETQYF.